The 26 T cell receptor beta chains listed next were all sequenced from one sample in a study of blood T cell repertoires in COVID-19. TCRdb's table, derived via immunoSEQ multiplex PCR, lists solely in-frame clones and lacks some. The top ten hold about 3.2% of the sample, which has 140,000 to 150,000 clones, approximately 90% seen once. Input material: peripheral blood. These receptor sequences come from a man in his 60s with active or convalescent COVID-19.

This chain uses TRBV7-3 with TRBJ1-1; a weak D match, TRBD1 (6 bases). This CDR3 is 14 amino acids long. Trimming removed 3 bases from V and 3 bases from J, with 11 bases in between. Germline CDR1 SGHTA, CDR2 FQGTGA. CDR3 sequence: CASSFGGADTEAFF. DNA for the CDR3: TGTGCCAGCAGCTTCGGGGGGGCTGACACTGAAGCTTTCTTT. Supplemented by reference TRBV7-3 and TRBJ1-1, the full variable domain reads GAGVSQTPSNKVTEKGKYVELRCDPISGHTALYWYRQSLGQGPEFLIYFQGTGAADDSGLPNDRFFAVRPEGSVSTLKIQRTERGDSAVYLCASSFGGADTEAFFGQGTRLTVV.

This chain joins TRBV23-1 and TRBJ2-2; weak D call: TRBD2 (6 bases). TRBV23-1 is flagged as an ORF with uncertain function. Trimming pared 4 bases from V and 7 bases from J, leaving 16 bases between. The CDR3 spans 15 residues. CDR3 bases: TGCGCCAGCAGTCTCCCGACTAGTTGTGTCGGGGAGCTGTTTTTT. The encoded protein is CASSLPTSCVGELFF.

V usage is TRBV28 and J usage is TRBJ2-7, with 9 bases fitting TRBD1. The CDR3 is made up of 14 amino acids. CDR1 and CDR2 from the germline V gene are MDHEN and SYDVKM. V shed 7 bases and J 9 bases; nucleotides not matched to a gene: 13. The CDR3 DNA reads as TGTGCCAGCACCCCCGCCCTGGACAGGGGTGCGCAGTACTTC. It translates to CASTPALDRGAQYF. Drawing the rest from reference TRBV28 and TRBJ2-7, the complete variable domain is DVKVTQSSRYLVKRTGEKVFLECVQDMDHENMFWYRQDPGLGLRLIYFSYDVKMKEKGDIPEGYSVSREKKERFSLILESASTNQTSMYLCASTPALDRGAQYFGPGTRLTVT.

The chain has TRBV6-2 or TRBV6-3 and TRBJ2-2, with 9 bases identical to TRBD2. The CDR3 totals 15 residues. CDR1 is MNHEY and CDR2 is SVGEGT in the germline V gene. The junction had 3 bases not matched to a gene; V was cut back by 5 bases and J by 2 bases. The CDR3 here is CASSVGTSNTGELFF. For the CDR3, the DNA is TGTGCCAGCAGTGTCGGGACTAGCAACACCGGGGAGCTGTTTTTT.

The V and J genes are TRBV7-2 and TRBJ1-6; D unclear. Germline CDR1 SGHTA, CDR2 FQGNSA. V lost 5 bases and J 8 bases, leaving 10 bases between the germline ends. The CDR3 contains 13 residues. In DNA form, the CDR3 reads TGTGCCAGCAGCCCGTCGGGAGATTCACCCCTCCACTTT. This codes for CASSPSGDSPLHF.

The chain employs TRBV2 and TRBJ2-7; 8 bases align to TRBD1. With V trimmed by 4 bases and J by 5 bases, 4 bases remained unmatched. Germline CDR1 SNHLY, CDR2 FYNNEI. The CDR3 loop spans 13 amino acids. The CDR3 DNA follows: TGTGCCAGCAGTGCGGACAGGGCGGACGAGCAGTACTTC. This encodes CASSADRADEQYF.

The chain uses TRBV10-3 and TRBJ1-1; 8 bases map to TRBD1. CDR1 is ENHRY, CDR2 SYGVKD, per germline. V lost 10 bases, J lost 5 bases, and 15 bases stayed unmatched. CDR3 length: 15 amino acids. The DNA for the CDR3 is TGTGCCACCACCCAAACCCAGGACAGGGAAACTGAAGCTTTCTTT. This sequence encodes CATTQTQDRETEAFF.

This clone was counted only a few times. The chain links TRBV4-1 to TRBJ1-2, with a weak D call TRBD1 (6 bases). Trimming removed 3 bases at V and 4 bases at J, with 15 bases between. The CDR3 covers 15 residues. Per germline, CDR1 MGHRA and CDR2 YSYEKL. CDR3 loop: CASSQAGALLYGYTF. The CDR3 DNA is TGCGCCAGCAGCCAGGCAGGGGCATTACTCTATGGCTACACCTTC.

This chain links TRBV21-1 with TRBJ2-7; the table's D call, TRBD1, was not checked against the DNA. TRBV21-1 is designated a pseudogene. This CDR3 spans 20 amino acids. The CDR3 DNA reads as TGTGCCAGCAGCTCACTCCCCGGACAGGGGGTGGCTTGGGAGTACTACGAGCAGTACTTC. Its translation: CASSSLPGQGVAWEYYEQYF.

This clone was observed a handful of times. The CDR3 bases are TGTGCCTGTCCGAGACAGGGGGCGGGTGAGCAGTACTTC. Its protein product is CACPRQGAGEQYF. The V call is TRBV30, the J call TRBJ2-7, with 10 bases lining up with TRBD1. The length of the CDR3 is 13 residues. Germline V lookup: CDR1 GTSNPN, CDR2 SVGIG (reference sequence). After removal of 6 bases from V and 7 bases from J, the junction contained 9 bases not matched to a gene.

V and J are TRBV25-1 and TRBJ1-1; the D gene is possibly TRBD1 (6 bases). Germline CDR1 reads MGHDK; CDR2 reads SYGVNS. V lost 3 bases to trimming and J lost 7 bases, with 12 bases between them. The CDR3 runs 13 residues. The CDR3 sequence is CASSDHRQVEAFF. As DNA, the CDR3 is TGTGCCAGCAGTGACCATAGACAGGTTGAAGCTTTCTTT.

The V call is TRBV18, the J call TRBJ2-1; possible D gene TRBD1, 5 bases. Germline CDR1 KGHSH, CDR2 LQKENI. V was shortened by 0 bases and J by 10 bases, with 13 bases between the two germline ends. The CDR3 is 14 amino acids. The CDR3 nucleotides are TGTGCCAGCTCACCACCCTCGTCAGGGTCCGAGCAGTTCTTC. This codes for CASSPPSSGSEQFF.

The rearrangement links TRBV19 to TRBJ1-1; D is undetermined. This CDR3 spans 14 amino acids. V lost 2 bases, J lost 1 base, and 8 bases lay in between. CDR1 and CDR2 (germline): LNHDA, SQIVND (reference sequence). The CDR3 DNA sequence: TGTGCCAGTAGTATAAGACATAAGAACACTGAAGCTTTCTTT. Translation: CASSIRHKNTEAFF.

This chain connects TRBV5-1 to TRBJ1-3, with D maybe TRBD1 (6 bases). The V and J ends lost 0 bases and 2 bases respectively, with 6 bases between them. The CDR3 sequence is 14 residues long. CDR1 is SGHRS, CDR2 YFSETQ, per germline. In DNA, the CDR3 is TGCGCCAGCAGCTTGGGGGGGCCTGGAAACACCATATATTTT. It is translated as CASSLGGPGNTIYF.

This sequence joins TRBV28 and TRBJ1-2; TRBD1 matches 8 bases. Germline loops: CDR1 MDHEN, CDR2 SYDVKM. Losses at the gene ends were 6 bases for V and 8 bases for J; bases not matched to a gene: 8. The CDR3 consists of 13 residues. The DNA for the CDR3 is TGTGCCAGCAGGCGGCAGGGGGCGAGGGGCTACACCTTC. This codes for CASRRQGARGYTF.

The genes are TRBV3-1 (or the pseudogene TRBV3-2) and TRBJ1-5; D gene unclear. The CDR3 has 14 residues. V lost 4 bases, J lost 4 bases, and 11 bases lay in between. Germline CDR1 LGHDT, CDR2 YNNKEL (reference sequence). The CDR3 reads CASSRSGGNQPQHF. CDR3 in DNA: TGTGCCAGCAGCCGCTCGGGAGGGAATCAGCCCCAGCATTTT.

The chain has TRBV6-1 and TRBJ1-5; 7 bases fit TRBD1. V trimming: 6 bases; J trimming: 0 bases; junction bases outside the gene matches: 5. Germline CDR1 is MNHNS and CDR2 is SASEGT. The length of the CDR3 is 15 residues. This chain's CDR3 is CASSQGQDSNQPQHF. In DNA, the CDR3 is TGTGCCAGCAGCCAAGGACAGGATAGCAATCAGCCCCAGCATTTT.

This chain links TRBV9 with TRBJ2-3; 8 nucleotides line up with TRBD2. This CDR3 has 16 residues. V was clipped by 5 bases and J by 0 bases; unmatched bases: 8. Germline V gives CDR1 SGDLS, CDR2 YYNGEE. The CDR3 nucleotides read TGTGCCAGCAGTACAGGCGGGGGGTCTAGCACAGATACGCAGTATTTT. Residues: CASSTGGGSSTDTQYF.

The chain employs TRBV7-2 and TRBJ2-1, with 8 bases lining up with TRBD2. CDR3 length: 17 residues. Germline values: CDR1 SGHTA, CDR2 FQGNSA. The V gene end was trimmed by 6 bases and the J gene end by 12 bases; junction bases not matched to a gene: 22. The CDR3 reads CASSSPGGSGSSGRQFF. CDR3 nucleotides: TGTGCCAGCAGTTCCCCCGGGGGGAGCGGGAGTAGTGGTAGGCAGTTCTTC.

The chain carries TRBV24-1 and TRBJ1-4; 10 bases fit TRBD1. The CDR3 sequence is 18 residues long. Losses at the gene ends were 4 bases for V and 5 bases for J; bases not matched to a gene: 12. Germline V CDR1 and CDR2: KGHDR, SFDVKD. CDR3 region: CATSDTPGQGPPNEKLFF. The CDR3 DNA follows: TGTGCCACCAGTGACACCCCGGGACAGGGGCCGCCCAATGAAAAACTGTTTTTT.

Only one count was recorded for this clone. This chain uses TRBV7-9 with TRBJ2-3, with D hard to call. V lost 3 bases and J 5 bases, leaving 9 bases between the germline ends. The CDR3 is made up of 13 amino acids. Germline CDR1 is SEHNR and CDR2 is FQNEAQ (reference sequence). DNA for the CDR3: TGTGCCAGCAGCTTGAACAGTAGAGATACGCAGTATTTT. Protein product: CASSLNSRDTQYF. The full variable domain, completed using reference TRBV7-9 and TRBJ2-3, is DTGVSQNPRHKITKRGQNVTFRCDPISEHNRLYWYRQTLGQGPEFLTYFQNEAQLEKSRLLSDRFSAERPKGSFSTLEIQRTEQGDSAMYLCASSLNSRDTQYFGPGTRLTVL.

The J gene is TRBJ1-6, the V gene TRBV28; D may be TRBD1 (5 bases). Trimming removed 3 bases from V and 10 bases from J, with 16 bases in between. Germline CDR1 and CDR2: MDHEN and SYDVKM. The CDR3 is 15 amino acids. The CDR3 protein is CASSLLLQGRSPLHF. In DNA form, the CDR3 reads TGTGCCAGCAGTTTGCTATTGCAGGGAAGGTCACCCCTCCACTTT.

CDR3 sequence reads: CASSLGSLSGISEQYF. CDR3 nucleotides: TGTGCCAGCAGCTTAGGGTCCCTTAGCGGGATCTCCGAGCAGTACTTC. This chain joins TRBV7-2 and TRBJ2-7, with 8 bases identical to TRBD2. The CDR3 sequence is 16 residues long. CDR1 is SGHTA and CDR2 is FQGNSA in the germline V gene. The junction had 11 bases not matched to a gene; V was cut back by 1 base and J by 6 bases.

CDR3 sequence: CASSPPGLANEKLFF. The CDR3 nucleotides are TGTGCCAGCAGTCCTCCAGGGCTAGCTAATGAAAAACTGTTTTTT. V is TRBV7-2 and J is TRBJ1-4, with D perhaps matching TRBD1 (5 bases). V was trimmed by 6 bases and J by 3 bases, leaving 14 bases between them. This CDR3 has 15 amino acids. Germline values: CDR1 SGHTA, CDR2 FQGNSA.

On this clone itself: Germline and junction disagree at one end, which may indicate a read error. The J gene is TRBJ2-1, the V gene TRBV7-2, with TRBD1 as a possible D gene (7 bases). The CDR3 length is 13 residues. Germline-derived CDR1 and CDR2 are SGHTA and FQGNSA. CDR3 sequence (DNA): TGTGCCAGCAGCGTCGAACCCCAGGGGGGCGGACTCTTC. It codes for CASSVEPQGGGLF.

J is TRBJ1-1 and V is TRBV9, with 7 nucleotides matching TRBD1. V gave up 0 bases and J gave up 4 bases; unmatched junction bases: 6. Germline lookup yields CDR1 SGDLS and CDR2 YYNGEE. The CDR3 has 15 residues. The CDR3 sequence: CASSVGRGLSTEAFF. The CDR3 DNA reads as TGTGCCAGCAGCGTAGGGAGGGGGCTGAGCACTGAAGCTTTCTTT. Full variable domain (outside the CDR3, taken from reference TRBV9 and TRBJ1-1): DSGVTQTPKHLITATGQRVTLRCSPRSGDLSVYWYQQSLDQGLQFLIQYYNGEERAKGNILERFSAQQFPDLHSELNLSSLELGDSALYFCASSVGRGLSTEAFFGQGTRLTVV.